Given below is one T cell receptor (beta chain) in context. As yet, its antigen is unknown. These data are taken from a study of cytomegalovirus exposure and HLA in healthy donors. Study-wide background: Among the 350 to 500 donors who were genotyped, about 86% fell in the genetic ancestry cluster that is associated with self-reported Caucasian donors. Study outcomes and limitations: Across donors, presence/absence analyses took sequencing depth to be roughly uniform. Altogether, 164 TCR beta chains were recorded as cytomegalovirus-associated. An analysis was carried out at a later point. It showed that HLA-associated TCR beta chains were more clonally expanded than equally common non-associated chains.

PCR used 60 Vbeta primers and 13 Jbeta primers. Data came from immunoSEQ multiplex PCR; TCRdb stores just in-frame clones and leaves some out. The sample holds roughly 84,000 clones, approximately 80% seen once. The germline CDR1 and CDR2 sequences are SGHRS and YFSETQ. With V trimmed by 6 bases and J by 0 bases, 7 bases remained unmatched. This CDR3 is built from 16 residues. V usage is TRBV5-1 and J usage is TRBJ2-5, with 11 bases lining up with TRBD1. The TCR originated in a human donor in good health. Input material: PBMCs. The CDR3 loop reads CASKFGGQGDQETQYF. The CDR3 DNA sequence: TGCGCCAGCAAATTTGGGGGACAGGGGGACCAAGAGACCCAGTACTTC.